Presented here are 2 T cell receptor beta chains from one specimen sequenced in a study of T cells in localized non-small cell lung cancer. Profiled with immunoSEQ multiplex PCR; TCRdb holds only in-frame clones, not every one. The sample lists around 30,000 clones; around 80% were seen once. Sequencing was performed on peripheral blood, taken before any cancer treatment. The receptors shown here come from a male donor at least 60 years old with stage III squamous cell lung carcinoma.

The chain employs TRBV9 and TRBJ2-2, with TRBD2 as a possible D gene (6 bases). V shed 0 bases and J shed 0 bases, with 9 bases lying between them. The CDR3 runs 16 residues. The germline V gene encodes CDR1 SGDLS and CDR2 YYNGEE. The CDR3 DNA reads TGTGCCAGCAGCGTAGATGTAGCGGCGAACACCGGGGAGCTGTTTTTT. Translating gives CASSVDVAANTGELFF.

V and J are TRBV7-6 and TRBJ2-3; a weak D match, TRBD2 (7 bases). V lost 4 bases and J 0 bases, leaving 11 bases between the germline ends. Germline loops: CDR1 SGHVS, CDR2 FNYEAQ. The CDR3 covers 15 residues. The chain's CDR3 is CASSSGGPSTDTQYF. The CDR3 coding sequence is TGTGCCAGCAGCTCCGGGGGGCCTAGCACAGATACGCAGTATTTT. The full variable domain, rest sourced from reference TRBV7-6 and TRBJ2-3, is GAGVSQSPRYKVTKRGQDVALRCDPISGHVSLYWYRQALGQGPEFLTYFNYEAQQDKSGLPNDRFSAERPEGSISTLTIQRTEQRDSAMYRCASSSGGPSTDTQYFGPGTRLTVL.